The 32 T cell receptor beta chains listed next were all sequenced from one sample in a study of T cells and Merkel cell carcinoma outcomes. Using immunoSEQ multiplex PCR, the repertoire was profiled, and TCRdb retains in-frame clones only, with some absent. Of 15,000 to 16,000 clones listed, about four fifths are singletons. The sample taken for sequencing was tumor tissue from Merkel cell carcinoma. The receptors shown here come from a human donor with Merkel cell carcinoma.

This sequence joins TRBV28 and TRBJ2-3; 10 bases are shared with TRBD2. Germline CDR1 and CDR2: MDHEN and SYDVKM. Losses at the gene ends were 8 bases for V and 3 bases for J; bases not matched to a gene: 5. The CDR3 is 14 residues long. The CDR3 coding sequence is TGTGCCAGCGACTCTAGCGGGGGTACAGATACGCAGTATTTT. This sequence encodes CASDSSGGTDTQYF.

This chain links TRBV7-9 with TRBJ2-7; D not certain. The CDR3 sequence is 13 residues long. The germline CDR1 and CDR2 sequences are SEHNR and FQNEAQ (reference sequence). Trimming shortened V by 0 bases and J by 0 bases, and 3 bases separated the two germline ends. The CDR3 bases are TGTGCCAGCAGCTTAGCGGTCTCCTACGAGCAGTACTTC. Translation: CASSLAVSYEQYF. Drawing the rest from reference TRBV7-9 and TRBJ2-7, the complete variable domain is DTGVSQNPRHKITKRGQNVTFRCDPISEHNRLYWYRQTLGQGPEFLTYFQNEAQLEKSRLLSDRFSAERPKGSFSTLEIQRTEQGDSAMYLCASSLAVSYEQYFGPGTRLTVT.

The gene calls are TRBV5-4 and TRBJ1-1; the D gene is possibly TRBD1 (5 bases). V shed 3 bases and J shed 3 bases, with 9 bases lying between them. Germline V lookup: CDR1 SGHNT, CDR2 YYREEE (reference sequence). CDR3 length equals 13 residues. The CDR3 here is CASSWGEDTEAFF. The CDR3 region has the DNA TGTGCCAGCAGCTGGGGGGAAGACACTGAAGCTTTCTTT.

The chain has TRBV19 and TRBJ2-7, with D tentatively TRBD1 or TRBD2 (5 bases each). There are 15 residues in the CDR3. Germline assignment: CDR1 LNHDA and CDR2 SQIVND (reference sequence). Deletions cut 6 bases from V and 0 bases from J, with 15 bases between. The CDR3 DNA follows: TGTGCCAGTAGAGGAGACAGCGAGGGCTCCTACGAGCAGTACTTC. Translating it yields CASRGDSEGSYEQYF.

The chain employs TRBV20-1 and TRBJ2-3; D uncertain. Germline CDR1 and CDR2: DFQATT and SNEGSKA (reference sequence). The CDR3 loop spans 11 amino acids. V lost 3 bases and J 6 bases, leaving 7 bases between the germline ends. DNA of the CDR3: TGCAGTGCTAGGCCCCGGGATACGCAGTATTTT. As protein: CSARPRDTQYF.

The chain uses TRBV27 and TRBJ1-1; TRBD1 matches at 7 bases. This CDR3 comprises 15 residues. Trimming took 9 bases from V and 1 from J; bases not matched to a gene: 11. CDR1 is MNHEY, CDR2 SMNVEV, per germline (reference sequence). The CDR3 DNA sequence: TGTGCCAGTAGGCCCCAGGGGGTTAGGAACACTGAAGCTTTCTTT. This translates into CASRPQGVRNTEAFF.

The chain couples TRBV19 to TRBJ2-7, with 12 positions matching TRBD2. V shed 0 bases and J 1 base; nucleotides not matched to a gene: 1. Germline CDR1 LNHDA, CDR2 SQIVND (reference sequence). This CDR3 has 16 residues. The DNA for the CDR3 is TGTGCCAGTAGTATAGAGACTAGCGGGAGTTCCTACGAGCAGTACTTC. It encodes CASSIETSGSSYEQYF.

The chain recombines TRBV28 with TRBJ1-2; unclear D gene. V lost 8 bases, J lost 5 bases, and 9 bases lay in between. The CDR3 extends over 11 amino acids. Germline loops: CDR1 MDHEN, CDR2 SYDVKM. The CDR3 nucleotides are TGTGCCAGCGGAAGGGCATATGGCTACACCTTC. Its translation is CASGRAYGYTF.

This clone is a singleton in its sample. This chain links TRBV4-2 with TRBJ1-2; TRBD1 matches 9 bases. The CDR3 contains 14 residues. Trimming at V came to 3 bases and at J to 6 bases, leaving 5 bases not matched to a gene. Per germline, CDR1 LGHNA and CDR2 YNFKEQ. The CDR3 sequence is CASSQDRGYDGYTF. The CDR3 DNA reads as TGTGCCAGCAGCCAGGACAGGGGTTATGATGGCTACACCTTC.

About this clone itself: The junction departs from germline at one end; a sequencing error may be responsible. The rearrangement uses TRBV6-1 and TRBJ1-5; D is unclear. Germline CDR1 MNHNS, CDR2 SASEGT. The CDR3 is made up of 13 amino acids. The CDR3: CASSEGRDQPQHF. The CDR3 nucleotides are TGTGCTAGCAGTGAAGGTCGGGATCAGCCCCAGCATTTT.

This CDR3 is CASSESAVGLYNEQFF. DNA for the CDR3: TGCGCCAGCAGTGAGTCAGCTGTAGGGCTCTACAATGAGCAGTTCTTC. V and J are TRBV10-2 and TRBJ2-1; no reliable D call. Trimming removed 0 bases at V and 3 bases at J, with 12 bases between. CDR3 length equals 16 residues. Germline CDR1 WSHSY, CDR2 SAAADI.

CDR3 DNA: TGTGCCAGCAGTTACTCGTTTCCACCCGGGGATGGCTACACCTTC. This sequence encodes CASSYSFPPGDGYTF. The rearrangement uses TRBV6-5 and TRBJ1-2; D uncertain. The CDR3 runs 15 residues. V was pared by 0 bases and J by 6 bases, with 14 bases between. CDR1 and CDR2 from the germline V gene are MNHEY and SVGAGI.

This clone is labeled as large. The chain recombines TRBV4-2 with TRBJ2-7, with 9 bases identical to TRBD1. This CDR3 spans 15 amino acids. CDR1 is LGHNA, CDR2 YNFKEQ, per germline. With 5 bases clipped from V and 5 bases from J, the junction kept 10 bases outside the gene matches. CDR3 sequence: CASSYYGGQGNEQYF. CDR3 coding DNA: TGTGCCAGCAGCTATTATGGGGGACAGGGAAACGAGCAGTACTTC.

J is TRBJ2-1 and V is TRBV27; 9 nucleotides match TRBD2. V gave up 9 bases and J gave up 5 bases; unmatched junction bases: 17. This CDR3 is 17 amino acids long. Germline V gives CDR1 MNHEY, CDR2 SMNVEV (reference sequence). The CDR3 DNA is TGTGCCAGTTATTGGACACATATTTTAGCGGGAGACAATGAGCAGTTCTTC. Translating it yields CASYWTHILAGDNEQFF.

The chain employs TRBV5-4 and TRBJ1-6, with D unresolved. CDR1 and CDR2 (germline): SGHNT, YYREEE (reference sequence). V lost 0 bases, J lost 4 bases, and 5 bases lay in between. The CDR3 runs 14 residues. The CDR3 protein is CASSLEGYNSPLHF. The CDR3 DNA reads as TGTGCCAGCAGCTTGGAAGGGTATAATTCACCCCTCCACTTT.

V is TRBV9 and J is TRBJ2-5; 13 bases are a match to TRBD2. CDR3 length equals 16 residues. The J segment lost 0 bases and the V segment lost 3 bases, leaving 2 bases of the junction unmatched. CDR1 is SGDLS and CDR2 is YYNGEE in the germline V gene. CDR3 sequence reads: CASSGGTSGDQETQYF. The CDR3 region has the DNA TGTGCCAGCAGCGGGGGGACTAGCGGGGACCAAGAGACCCAGTACTTC.

The gene calls are TRBV21-1 and TRBJ2-7; no check of the table's D call, TRBD2, against the DNA was made. TRBV21-1 is designated a pseudogene. This CDR3 is 15 amino acids long. CDR3 residues: CASSPGTFSAYEQYF. The CDR3 DNA is TGTGCCAGCAGCCCAGGGACTTTTTCCGCCTACGAGCAGTACTTC.

The chain is built from TRBV23-1 and TRBJ2-2, with a weak D call TRBD2 (6 bases). TRBV23-1 counts as an open reading frame of uncertain function. The CDR3 has 16 amino acids. The ends were cut back, 2 bases at V and 0 bases at J, with 10 bases in the middle. Here the CDR3 DNA reads TGCGCCAGCAGTCAAAGGGCGGGGACGAACACCGGGGAGCTGTTTTTT. This encodes CASSQRAGTNTGELFF.

The chain combines TRBV9 with TRBJ1-4, with a weak D call TRBD1 (6 bases). V lost 3 bases to trimming and J lost 7 bases, with 19 bases between them. Looked up from germline, CDR1 is SGDLS and CDR2 is YYNGEE. CDR3 length equals 16 residues. The CDR3 reads CASSAGHGGRAEKLFF. The CDR3 bases are TGTGCCAGCAGCGCCGGCCACGGGGGGCGCGCTGAAAAACTGTTTTTT.

The chain has TRBV5-4 and TRBJ1-3, with D possibly matching TRBD1 (6 bases). Trimming shortened V by 4 bases and J by 0 bases, and 8 bases separated the two germline ends. The CDR3 is 14 amino acids. In germline, CDR1 is SGHNT, CDR2 YYREEE (reference sequence). In DNA form, the CDR3 reads TGTGCCAGCAGCCCACAGGGCTCTGGAAACACCATATATTTT. Translated: CASSPQGSGNTIYF.

This chain links TRBV30 with TRBJ1-2; no definite D call. Germline-derived CDR1 and CDR2 are GTSNPN and SVGIG (reference sequence). Trimming removed 5 bases from V and 4 bases from J, with 8 bases in between. The CDR3 is 11 amino acids. The CDR3 is CAWEGLYGYTF. The CDR3 coding sequence is TGTGCCTGGGAAGGCCTCTATGGCTACACCTTC.

This chain joins TRBV30 and TRBJ2-5; weak D call: TRBD1 (5 bases). The CDR3 extends over 13 amino acids. Germline V gene lookup returns CDR1 GTSNPN and CDR2 SVGIG (reference sequence). Trimming shortened V by 2 bases and J by 2 bases, and 9 bases separated the two germline ends. The CDR3 sequence is CAWSWTSQETQYF. The CDR3 region has the DNA TGTGCCTGGAGTTGGACAAGTCAAGAGACCCAGTACTTC.

This chain uses TRBV25-1 with TRBJ1-2; no firm D call. V gave up 1 base and J gave up 5 bases, with 11 bases separating them. The CDR3 is 14 amino acids. The V gene's germline CDR1 is MGHDK and CDR2 SYGVNS. This chain's CDR3 is CASSESPEIYGYTF. CDR3 bases: TGTGCCAGCAGTGAATCCCCCGAGATTTATGGCTACACCTTC.

The rearrangement joins TRBV6-1 to TRBJ1-6; unclear D gene. Trimming removed 7 bases at V and 9 bases at J, with 16 bases between. CDR1 is MNHNS, CDR2 SASEGT, per germline. CDR3 size: 14 residues. The CDR3 DNA follows: TGTGCCAGCACCGAAGGTCACAGTTCTTCACCCCTCCACTTT. Translation: CASTEGHSSSPLHF.

This clone is termed medium-sized. This chain links TRBV9 with TRBJ1-2, with no clear D. Germline V lookup: CDR1 SGDLS, CDR2 YYNGEE. V gave up 3 bases and J gave up 4 bases, with 13 bases separating them. CDR3 length: 14 amino acids. The chain's CDR3 is CASSARRDAYGYTF. CDR3 DNA sequence: TGTGCCAGCAGCGCTAGAAGGGATGCCTATGGCTACACCTTC.

In this sample, this clone turned up once. The genes are TRBV6-5 and TRBJ2-7, with D uncertain. Looked up from germline, CDR1 is MNHEY and CDR2 is SVGAGI. This CDR3 is built from 15 residues. V lost 0 bases to trimming and J lost 1 base, with 10 bases between them. CDR3 region: CASSYSRVGSYEQYF. Here the CDR3 DNA reads TGTGCCAGCAGTTACTCAAGGGTTGGATCCTACGAGCAGTACTTC.

This clone was counted only a few times. The chain has TRBV4-1 and TRBJ1-6, with a tentative D call TRBD1 (6 bases). This CDR3 is built from 15 residues. V lost 0 bases and J 9 bases, leaving 12 bases between the germline ends. From germline, CDR1 is MGHRA and CDR2 YSYEKL. CDR3 DNA: TGCGCCAGCAGCCAAGAATTCAGGGGTGGTTCACCCCTCCACTTT. It codes for CASSQEFRGGSPLHF.

The chain uses TRBV2 and TRBJ1-1, with 9 bases identical to TRBD1. The CDR3 consists of 16 residues. CDR1 and CDR2 (germline): SNHLY, FYNNEI. J gave up 5 bases and V 0 bases, and 7 bases lay outside the gene matches. CDR3 nucleotides: TGTGCCAGCAGTGAAGCCGGGACAGGGATTGGGACTGAAGCTTTCTTT. Amino acids: CASSEAGTGIGTEAFF.

The chain joins TRBV28 to TRBJ1-4; possibly TRBD1 for D (6 bases). Between the trimmed V and J ends, which lost 5 bases and 7 bases, there was a span of 17 bases. CDR3 length: 15 residues. Germline loops: CDR1 MDHEN, CDR2 SYDVKM. CDR3 sequence: CASSEQGTWGEKLFF. Written as DNA, the CDR3 is TGTGCCAGCAGTGAACAGGGCACCTGGGGTGAAAAACTGTTTTTT.

CDR3 in amino acids: CAWSAGRVTGFQETQYF. DNA of the CDR3: TGTGCCTGGAGTGCTGGTAGAGTGACAGGGTTCCAAGAGACCCAGTACTTC. This sequence joins TRBV30 and TRBJ2-5; 7 bases fit TRBD1. V was clipped by 1 base and J by 1 base; unmatched bases: 12. The germline V gene encodes CDR1 GTSNPN and CDR2 SVGIG (reference sequence). This CDR3 is built from 17 residues.

The chain has TRBV11-2 and TRBJ1-1, with a weak D call TRBD1 (5 bases). The V and J ends lost 3 bases and 4 bases respectively, with 15 bases between them. This CDR3 has 15 amino acids. Germline CDR1 SGHAT, CDR2 FQNNGV. The DNA for the CDR3 is TGTGCCAGCAGCTTGACGGCCGGGGGGAGCACTGAAGCTTTCTTT. This gives the protein CASSLTAGGSTEAFF.

The V and J genes are TRBV29-1 and TRBJ2-2; D may be TRBD2 (7 bases). Deletions cut 7 bases from V and 6 bases from J, with 12 bases between. Looked up from germline, CDR1 is SQVTM and CDR2 is ANQGSEA. The length of the CDR3 is 12 residues. CDR3 in DNA: TGCAGCGCCCGGGGGGCCCCCGGGGAGCTGTTTTTT. Protein sequence: CSARGAPGELFF.